The 23 T cell receptor beta chains reported below all come from one sample, sequenced in a study of blood T cell repertoires in COVID-19. Sequencing was performed with immunoSEQ multiplex PCR; in TCRdb, only in-frame clones are kept and a portion is missing. The repertoire has just under 150,000 clones, over 80% of them found once; the top ten carry about 37%. Sequenced material: peripheral blood. These receptors were collected from a man aged 45-60 years who had recovered from COVID-19.

The chain employs TRBV7-2 and TRBJ2-1; 10 bases agree with TRBD2. This CDR3 has 15 residues. V shed 3 bases, J shed 4 bases, and the junction held 3 bases outside the gene matches. CDR1 and CDR2 from the germline V gene are SGHTA and FQGNSA. The DNA for the CDR3 is TGTGCCAGCAGCTTTTGGACTAGCGGTTACAATGAGCAGTTCTTC. It codes for CASSFWTSGYNEQFF.

The chain joins TRBV27 to TRBJ2-3, with a tentative D call TRBD2 (6 bases). CDR3 length: 15 residues. CDR1 is MNHEY and CDR2 is SMNVEV in the germline V gene (reference sequence). Trimming cost V 6 bases and J 6 bases, with 19 bases left between them. The CDR3 sequence: CASSQTSYLSDTQYF. CDR3 DNA: TGTGCCAGCAGCCAGACTAGTTACTTATCGGATACGCAGTATTTT.

The rearrangement links TRBV19 to TRBJ2-2, with 7 positions matching TRBD1. V lost 0 bases to trimming and J lost 2 bases; unmatched junction nucleotides: 6. Germline-derived CDR1 and CDR2 are LNHDA and SQIVND (reference sequence). The CDR3 contains 17 residues. CDR3 in DNA: TGTGCCAGTAGTATAGAGGTAGGGACAGTAAACACCGGGGAGCTGTTTTTT. Its protein is CASSIEVGTVNTGELFF.

The V and J genes are TRBV11-3 and TRBJ2-1; TRBD2 is a possible D gene (5 bases). The V end was cut by 5 bases, the J end by 6 bases, with 14 bases between. The CDR3 extends over 14 amino acids. The germline gives CDR1 SGHNT, CDR2 YENEEA. The DNA of the CDR3 is TGTGCCAGCAGCCCCGGGATAGTTGGCAATGAGCAGTTCTTC. It encodes CASSPGIVGNEQFF.

The chain has TRBV5-4 and TRBJ1-2; D is uncertain. Trimming took off 2 bases at V and 12 bases at J, with 14 bases between the two ends. Looked up from germline, CDR1 is SGHNT and CDR2 is YYREEE (reference sequence). The CDR3 covers 12 residues. The CDR3 sequence: CASSFGRMADTF. The CDR3 DNA sequence: TGTGCCAGCAGCTTCGGGAGGATGGCGGACACCTTC.

This clone came up once. The chain carries TRBV27 and TRBJ2-1, with 7 bases that match TRBD2. V trimming: 8 bases; J trimming: 3 bases; junction bases outside the gene matches: 10. This CDR3 region has 15 residues. Germline CDR1 is MNHEY and CDR2 is SMNVEV (reference sequence). The CDR3 DNA reads as TGTGCCAGCGTTAAGTGGGCGGGGGACTACAATGAGCAGTTCTTC. Translated: CASVKWAGDYNEQFF.

The chain couples TRBV7-6 to TRBJ2-7; D perhaps matches TRBD2 (6 bases). CDR3 length equals 14 residues. CDR1 SGHVS and CDR2 FNYEAQ come from the germline V gene. V dropped 7 bases and J dropped 1 base, with 14 bases sitting between them. The CDR3, as DNA: TGTGCCAGCACCTTGGACGCGGGATCCTACGAGCAGTACTTC. This codes for CASTLDAGSYEQYF.

This clone is a singleton in its sample. In DNA form, the CDR3 reads TGTGCCAGCTCTGGGGGCGTCGATAATTCACCCCTCCACTTT. Amino acids: CASSGGVDNSPLHF. V gene TRBV18 combines with J gene TRBJ1-6, with D possibly matching TRBD1 (6 bases). Deletions cut 6 bases from V and 5 bases from J, with 11 bases between. The CDR3 has 14 residues. Germline CDR1 and CDR2: KGHSH and LQKENI. Filled out from reference TRBV18 and TRBJ1-6, the complete variable domain reads NAGVMQNPRHLVRRRGQEARLRCSPMKGHSHVYWYRQLPEEGLKFMVYLQKENIIDESGMPKERFSAEFPKEGPSILRIQQVVRGDSAAYFCASSGGVDNSPLHFGNGTRLTVT.

This chain joins TRBV19 and TRBJ2-3; 12 nucleotides match TRBD1. This CDR3 has 14 amino acids. Germline CDR1 reads LNHDA; CDR2 reads SQIVND (reference sequence). Unmatched junction bases numbered 7, after V lost 10 bases and J lost 5 bases. Written as DNA, the CDR3 is TGTGCCACCGGGGACAGGGGGCGAGTAGATACGCAGTATTTT. Its protein is CATGDRGRVDTQYF.

V and J are TRBV5-6 and TRBJ2-1, with D possibly matching TRBD1 (6 bases). This CDR3 has 13 residues. The ends were cut back, 0 bases at V and 7 bases at J, with 8 bases in the middle. Germline loops: CDR1 SGHDT, CDR2 YYEEEE. CDR3 residues: CASSLDRVNEQFF. In DNA form, the CDR3 reads TGTGCCAGCAGCTTGGACAGGGTTAATGAGCAGTTCTTC.

This chain connects TRBV2 to TRBJ2-7; possible D gene TRBD1, 5 bases. The CDR3 has 12 amino acids. Germline assignment: CDR1 SNHLY and CDR2 FYNNEI. With 3 bases removed from V and 12 bases from J, the gap between germline ends came to 15 bases. The CDR3 reads CASSEDTGQRYF. The CDR3 region has the DNA TGTGCCAGCAGTGAGGATACAGGTCAGCGGTACTTC.

The genes are TRBV3-1 (or the pseudogene TRBV3-2) and TRBJ1-5, with TRBD1 as a possible D gene (5 bases). Trimming shortened V by 5 bases and J by 5 bases, and 13 bases separated the two germline ends. The CDR3 extends over 14 amino acids. The germline CDR1 and CDR2 sequences are LGHDT and YNNKEL (reference sequence). The DNA for the CDR3 is TGTGCCAGCAGCGAAGGTCCGGGGGATCAGCCCCAGCATTTT. This translates into CASSEGPGDQPQHF.

This chain uses TRBV5-4 with TRBJ2-7; a possible D gene is TRBD1 (6 bases). The CDR3 covers 15 residues. The V and J ends lost 4 bases and 0 bases respectively, with 14 bases between them. Germline V gene sequence: CDR1 SGHNT, CDR2 YYREEE (reference sequence). CDR3 bases: TGTGCCAGCAGCCATTCCGGGACAAGCTCCTACGAGCAGTACTTC. This encodes CASSHSGTSSYEQYF.

This chain connects TRBV9 to TRBJ2-3, with D perhaps matching TRBD2 (5 bases). Germline V lookup: CDR1 SGDLS, CDR2 YYNGEE. The CDR3 contains 13 residues. The V gene lost 0 bases and the J gene lost 5 bases, with 7 bases spanning the gap. The CDR3 spells CASSVVRGDTQYF. The CDR3, as DNA: TGTGCCAGCAGCGTAGTACGGGGAGATACGCAGTATTTT.

CDR3 coding DNA: TGCGCCAGCAGCCAGGATTACTACAGGGGCGGTGGCTACACCTTC. Its translation: CASSQDYYRGGGYTF. The chain has TRBV4-1 and TRBJ1-2; 7 bases fit TRBD1. V lost 3 bases to trimming and J lost 7 bases; unmatched junction nucleotides: 11. The CDR3 consists of 15 residues. In germline, CDR1 is MGHRA, CDR2 YSYEKL.

The chain couples TRBV5-5 to TRBJ1-5, with D perhaps matching TRBD1 (5 bases). The V and J ends lost 1 base and 3 bases respectively, with 8 bases between them. Germline CDR1 SGHKS, CDR2 YYEKEE (reference sequence). CDR3 size: 14 residues. For the CDR3, the DNA is TGTGCCAGCAGCTTGATAGGGGACAATCAGCCCCAGCATTTT. This gives the protein CASSLIGDNQPQHF.

The rearrangement joins TRBV7-2 to TRBJ2-6; maybe TRBD1 (6 bases). The germline V gene encodes CDR1 SGHTA and CDR2 FQGNSA. The germline V and J ends were trimmed by 0 bases and 1 base, with 7 bases remaining between them. The CDR3 loop spans 16 amino acids. The CDR3 nucleotides read TGTGCCAGCAGCTTAGCAGGGACATCTGGGGCCAACGTCCTGACTTTC. Amino acids: CASSLAGTSGANVLTF.

The V call is TRBV11-1, the J call TRBJ1-1, with a tentative D call TRBD1 (6 bases). Germline V gene sequence: CDR1 SGHAT, CDR2 FQDESV (reference sequence). This CDR3 contains 13 residues. Trimming pared 5 bases from V and 6 bases from J, leaving 13 bases between. The CDR3 sequence: CASSLTGISEAFF. DNA of the CDR3: TGTGCCAGCAGCCTTACAGGGATCTCTGAAGCTTTCTTT.

The CDR3 is CASSRGFLITEAFF. In nucleotides, the CDR3 is TGTGCCAGCAGTCGAGGGTTCTTGATCACTGAAGCTTTCTTT. The chain employs TRBV2 and TRBJ1-1; unclear D gene. CDR3 length: 14 amino acids. Germline V gene data show CDR1 as SNHLY and CDR2 as FYNNEI. Trimming took off 5 bases at V and 4 bases at J, with 14 bases between the two ends.

CDR3 DNA: TGTGCCAGCAGTGACAGGGAGGGGGTAAAAGCTTTCTTT. Translation gives CASSDREGVKAFF. The chain carries TRBV2 and TRBJ1-1; the D gene is possibly TRBD1 (6 bases). The CDR3 has 13 amino acids. The germline gives CDR1 SNHLY, CDR2 FYNNEI. V lost 3 bases to trimming and J lost 9 bases, with 14 bases between them.

V is TRBV5-1 and J is TRBJ2-2, with D possibly being TRBD1 (6 bases). Germline CDR1 reads SGHRS; CDR2 reads YFSETQ. V was trimmed by 1 base and J by 8 bases, leaving 12 bases between them. This CDR3 is 14 amino acids long. CDR3 sequence (DNA): TGCGCCAGCAGCTTGCCAGGGGTGACAGGGGAGCTGTTTTTT. Translating gives CASSLPGVTGELFF.

The chain is built from TRBV9 and TRBJ2-1; 7 bases align to TRBD2. After removal of 6 bases from V and 1 base from J, the junction contained 7 bases not matched to a gene. CDR1 and CDR2 (germline): SGDLS, YYNGEE. This CDR3 region has 15 residues. The CDR3 loop reads CASTQGGESYNEQFF. In DNA, the CDR3 is TGTGCCAGCACCCAGGGAGGGGAGTCCTACAATGAGCAGTTCTTC.

The CDR3 region has the DNA TGTGCCAGCAGCTTGCACCTGACAGGGAACTCCTACGAGCAGTACTTC. This sequence encodes CASSLHLTGNSYEQYF. The chain has TRBV5-6 and TRBJ2-7; TRBD1 matches 7 bases. V lost 1 base, J lost 0 bases, and 7 bases stayed unmatched. Germline CDR1 and CDR2: SGHDT and YYEEEE. This CDR3 spans 16 amino acids. Full variable domain (missing parts from reference TRBV5-6 and TRBJ2-7): DAGVTQSPTHLIKTRGQQVTLRCSPKSGHDTVSWYQQALGQGPQFIFQYYEEEERQRGNFPDRFSGHQFPNYSSELNVNALLLGDSALYLCASSLHLTGNSYEQYFGPGTRLTVT.